This record covers a single T cell receptor (beta chain). The record originates from a study of cytotoxic CD8 clonotypes in ibrutinib-treated CLL. The V and J ends lost 7 bases and 8 bases respectively, with 17 bases between them. The germline gives CDR1 MNHEY, CDR2 SMNVEV (reference sequence). The CDR3 is 14 amino acids. This table comes from immunoSEQ multiplex PCR, and its TCRdb copy is limited to in-frame clones, with some not included. The repertoire holds about 97,000 clones, roughly four fifths seen once, with 20% to 25% in the top ten. The clonotype was recovered from a human donor with chronic lymphocytic leukemia. The genes are TRBV27 and TRBJ1-4, with a tentative D call TRBD1 (6 bases). The sequenced sample was PBMCs, obtained after 24 months of ibrutinib treatment. DNA of the CDR3: TGTGCCAGCACGGAAACTTGGAGGGGGGAAAAACTGTTTTTT. Encoded protein: CASTETWRGEKLFF.